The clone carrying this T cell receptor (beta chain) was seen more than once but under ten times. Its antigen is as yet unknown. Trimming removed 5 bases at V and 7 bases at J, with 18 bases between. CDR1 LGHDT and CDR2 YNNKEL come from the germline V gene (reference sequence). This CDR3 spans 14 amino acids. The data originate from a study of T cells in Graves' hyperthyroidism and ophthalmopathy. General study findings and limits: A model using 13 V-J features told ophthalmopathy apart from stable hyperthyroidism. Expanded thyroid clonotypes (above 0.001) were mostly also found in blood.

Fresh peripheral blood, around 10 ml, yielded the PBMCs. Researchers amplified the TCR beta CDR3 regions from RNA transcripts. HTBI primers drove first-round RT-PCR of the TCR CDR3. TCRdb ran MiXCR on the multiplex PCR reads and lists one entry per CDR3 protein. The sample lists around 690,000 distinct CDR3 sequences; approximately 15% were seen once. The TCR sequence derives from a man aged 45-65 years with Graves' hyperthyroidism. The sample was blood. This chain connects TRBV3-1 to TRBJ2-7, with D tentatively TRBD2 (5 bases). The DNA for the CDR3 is TGTGCCAGCAGCATCCGGGCCTCAACGGGGGAGCAGTACTTC. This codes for CASSIRASTGEQYF.